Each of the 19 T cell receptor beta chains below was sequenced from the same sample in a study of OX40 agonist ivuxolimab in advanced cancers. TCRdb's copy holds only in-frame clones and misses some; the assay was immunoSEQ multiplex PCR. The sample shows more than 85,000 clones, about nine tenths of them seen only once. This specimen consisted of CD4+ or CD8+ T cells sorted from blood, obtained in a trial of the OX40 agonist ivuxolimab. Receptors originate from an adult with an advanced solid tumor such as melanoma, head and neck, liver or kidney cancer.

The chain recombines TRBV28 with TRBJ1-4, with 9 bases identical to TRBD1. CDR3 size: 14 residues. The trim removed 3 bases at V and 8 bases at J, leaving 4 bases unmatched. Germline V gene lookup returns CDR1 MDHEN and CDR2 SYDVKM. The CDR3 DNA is TGTGCCAGCAGTTTGGACAGGGGCGGGGAAAAACTGTTTTTT. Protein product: CASSLDRGGEKLFF.

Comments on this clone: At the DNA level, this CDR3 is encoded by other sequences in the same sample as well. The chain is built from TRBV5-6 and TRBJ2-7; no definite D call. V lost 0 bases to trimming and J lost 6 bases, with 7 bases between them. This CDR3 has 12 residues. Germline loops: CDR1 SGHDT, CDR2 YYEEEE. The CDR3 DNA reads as TGTGCCAGCAGCTTGGCCGCTGGCGAGCAGTACTTC. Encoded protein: CASSLAAGEQYF.

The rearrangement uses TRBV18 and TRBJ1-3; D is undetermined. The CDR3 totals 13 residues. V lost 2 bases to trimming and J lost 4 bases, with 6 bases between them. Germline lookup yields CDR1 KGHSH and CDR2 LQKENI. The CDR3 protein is CASSPKAGNTIYF. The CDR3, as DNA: TGTGCCAGCTCACCAAAAGCAGGAAACACCATATATTTT.

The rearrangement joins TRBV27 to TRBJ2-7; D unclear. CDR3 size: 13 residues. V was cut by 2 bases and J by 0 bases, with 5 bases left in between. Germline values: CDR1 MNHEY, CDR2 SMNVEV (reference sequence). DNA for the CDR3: TGTGCCAGCAGTTTAGCGCCCTCCTACGAGCAGTACTTC. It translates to CASSLAPSYEQYF.

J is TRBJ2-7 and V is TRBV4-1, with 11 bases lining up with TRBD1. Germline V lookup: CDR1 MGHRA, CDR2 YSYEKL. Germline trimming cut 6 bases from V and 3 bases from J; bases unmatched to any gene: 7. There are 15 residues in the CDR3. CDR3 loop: CASSLGQGDFYEQYF. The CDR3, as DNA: TGCGCCAGCAGTTTGGGACAGGGGGACTTCTACGAGCAGTACTTC.

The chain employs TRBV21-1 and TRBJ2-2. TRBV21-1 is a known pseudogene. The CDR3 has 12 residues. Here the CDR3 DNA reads TGTGCCAGCAGCAAAGTTGGCGGGGAGCTGTTTTTT. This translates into CASSKVGGELFF.

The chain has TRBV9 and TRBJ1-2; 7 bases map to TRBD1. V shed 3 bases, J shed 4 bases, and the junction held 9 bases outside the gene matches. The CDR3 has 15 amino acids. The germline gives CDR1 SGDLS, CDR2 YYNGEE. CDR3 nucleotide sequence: TGTGCCAGCAGCGGGGAAGTAGGGGGCCCCTATGGCTACACCTTC. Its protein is CASSGEVGGPYGYTF.

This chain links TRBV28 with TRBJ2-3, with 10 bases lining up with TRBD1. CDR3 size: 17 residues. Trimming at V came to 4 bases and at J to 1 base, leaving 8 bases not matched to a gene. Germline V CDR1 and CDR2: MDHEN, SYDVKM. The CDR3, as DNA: TGTGCCAGCAGTTCGCCTGGGGACAGGGGACGCACAGATACGCAGTATTTT. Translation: CASSSPGDRGRTDTQYF.

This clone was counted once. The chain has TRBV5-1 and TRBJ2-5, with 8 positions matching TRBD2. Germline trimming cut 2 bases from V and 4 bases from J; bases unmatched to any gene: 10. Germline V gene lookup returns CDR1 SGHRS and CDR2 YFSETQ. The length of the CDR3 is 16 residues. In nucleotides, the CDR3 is TGCGCCAGCAGCTTACGACAGGCCGGGAGGGGAGAGACCCAGTACTTC. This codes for CASSLRQAGRGETQYF.

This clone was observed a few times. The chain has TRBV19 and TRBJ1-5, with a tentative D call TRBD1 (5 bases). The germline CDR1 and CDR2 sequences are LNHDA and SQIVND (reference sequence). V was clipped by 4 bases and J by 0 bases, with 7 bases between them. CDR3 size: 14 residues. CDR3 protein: CASSRGLSNQPQHF. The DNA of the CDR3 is TGTGCCAGTAGTAGGGGCCTTAGCAATCAGCCCCAGCATTTT.

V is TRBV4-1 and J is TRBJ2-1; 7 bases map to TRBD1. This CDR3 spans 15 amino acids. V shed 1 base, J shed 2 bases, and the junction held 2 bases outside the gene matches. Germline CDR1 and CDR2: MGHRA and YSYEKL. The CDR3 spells CASSQGGQPYNEQFF. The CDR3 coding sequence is TGCGCCAGCAGCCAAGGGGGACAGCCCTACAATGAGCAGTTCTTC.

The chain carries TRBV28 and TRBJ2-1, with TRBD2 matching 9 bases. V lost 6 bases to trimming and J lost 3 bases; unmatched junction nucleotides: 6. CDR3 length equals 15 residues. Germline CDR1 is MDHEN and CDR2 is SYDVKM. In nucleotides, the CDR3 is TGTGCCAGCAGCCACGGACTAGCGCTCTACAATGAGCAGTTCTTC. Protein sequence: CASSHGLALYNEQFF. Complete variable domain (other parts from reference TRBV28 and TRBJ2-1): DVKVTQSSRYLVKRTGEKVFLECVQDMDHENMFWYRQDPGLGLRLIYFSYDVKMKEKGDIPEGYSVSREKKERFSLILESASTNQTSMYLCASSHGLALYNEQFFGPGTRLTVL.

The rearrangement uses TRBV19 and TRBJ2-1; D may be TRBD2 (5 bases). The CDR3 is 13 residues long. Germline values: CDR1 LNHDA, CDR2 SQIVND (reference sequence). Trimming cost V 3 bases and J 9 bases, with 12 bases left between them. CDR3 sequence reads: CASSMGLAGEQFF. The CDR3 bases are TGTGCCAGTAGTATGGGCCTAGCCGGTGAGCAGTTCTTC. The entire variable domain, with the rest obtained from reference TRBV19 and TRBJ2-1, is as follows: DGGITQSPKYLFRKEGQNVTLSCEQNLNHDAMYWYRQDPGQGLRLIYYSQIVNDFQKGDIAEGYSVSREKKESFPLTVTSAQKNPTAFYLCASSMGLAGEQFFGPGTRLTVL.

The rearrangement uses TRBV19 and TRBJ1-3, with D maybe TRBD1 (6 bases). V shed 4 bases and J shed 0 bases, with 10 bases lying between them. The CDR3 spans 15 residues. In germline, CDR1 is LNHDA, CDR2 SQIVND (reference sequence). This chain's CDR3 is CASSTGQSSGNTIYF. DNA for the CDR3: TGTGCCAGTAGTACCGGACAGTCCTCTGGAAACACCATATATTTT.

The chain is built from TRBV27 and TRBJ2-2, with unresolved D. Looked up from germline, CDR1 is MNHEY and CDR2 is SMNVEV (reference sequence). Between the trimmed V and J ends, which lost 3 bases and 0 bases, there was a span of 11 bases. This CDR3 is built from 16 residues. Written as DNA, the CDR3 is TGTGCCAGCAGTTTTCGGCGAAACGCGAACACCGGGGAGCTGTTTTTT. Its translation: CASSFRRNANTGELFF.

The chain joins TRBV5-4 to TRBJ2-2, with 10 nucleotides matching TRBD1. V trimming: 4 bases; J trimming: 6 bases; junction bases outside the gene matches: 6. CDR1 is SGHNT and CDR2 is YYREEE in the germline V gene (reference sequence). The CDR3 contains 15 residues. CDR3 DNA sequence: TGTGCCAGCAGCCTGGACAGGGGGGTAGCCGGGGAGCTGTTTTTT. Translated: CASSLDRGVAGELFF.

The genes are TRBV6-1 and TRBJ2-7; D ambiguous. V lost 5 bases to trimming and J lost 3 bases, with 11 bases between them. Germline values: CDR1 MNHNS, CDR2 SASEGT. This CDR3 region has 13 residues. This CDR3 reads CASSPLGIYEQYF. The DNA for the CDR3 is TGTGCCAGCAGTCCGCTCGGTATCTACGAGCAGTACTTC.

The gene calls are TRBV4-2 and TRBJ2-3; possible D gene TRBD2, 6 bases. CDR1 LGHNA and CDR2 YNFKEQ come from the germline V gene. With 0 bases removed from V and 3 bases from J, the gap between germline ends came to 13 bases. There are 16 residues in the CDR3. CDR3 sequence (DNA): TGTGCCAGCAGCCAAGATCTACTAGCAGGAACAGATACGCAGTATTTT. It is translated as CASSQDLLAGTDTQYF.

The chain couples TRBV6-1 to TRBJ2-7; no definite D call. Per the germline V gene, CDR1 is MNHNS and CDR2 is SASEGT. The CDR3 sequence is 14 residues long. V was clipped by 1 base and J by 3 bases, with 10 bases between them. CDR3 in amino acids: CASSEVSPVYEQYF. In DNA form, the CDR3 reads TGTGCCAGCAGTGAAGTTTCTCCCGTCTACGAGCAGTACTTC.